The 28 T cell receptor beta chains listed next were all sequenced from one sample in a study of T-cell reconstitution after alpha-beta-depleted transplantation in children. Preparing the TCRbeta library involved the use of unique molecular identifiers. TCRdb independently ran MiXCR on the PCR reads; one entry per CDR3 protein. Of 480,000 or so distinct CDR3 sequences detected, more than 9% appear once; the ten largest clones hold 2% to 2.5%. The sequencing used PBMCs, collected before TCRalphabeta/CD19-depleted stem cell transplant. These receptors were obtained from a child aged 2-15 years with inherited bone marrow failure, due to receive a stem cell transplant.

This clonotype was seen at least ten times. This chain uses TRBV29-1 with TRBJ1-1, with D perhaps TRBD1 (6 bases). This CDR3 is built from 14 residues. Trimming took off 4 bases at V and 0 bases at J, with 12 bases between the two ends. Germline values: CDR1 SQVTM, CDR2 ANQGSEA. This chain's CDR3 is CSVVERGMNTEAFF. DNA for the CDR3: TGCAGCGTTGTTGAGAGGGGGATGAACACTGAAGCTTTCTTT.

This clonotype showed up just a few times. CDR3 coding DNA: TGTGCCAGCAGCCCTGAACTAGCGGGTTACAATGAGCAGTTCTTC. Its protein product is CASSPELAGYNEQFF. V usage is TRBV7-2 and J usage is TRBJ2-1, with 9 bases that match TRBD2. The CDR3 consists of 15 residues. The J segment lost 4 bases and the V segment lost 5 bases, leaving 6 bases of the junction unmatched. CDR1 SGHTA and CDR2 FQGNSA come from the germline V gene. The full variable domain, completed using reference TRBV7-2 and TRBJ2-1, is GAGVSQSPSNKVTEKGKDVELRCDPISGHTALYWYRQSLGQGLEFLIYFQGNSAPDKSGLPSDRFSAERTGGSVSTLTIQRTQQEDSAVYLCASSPELAGYNEQFFGPGTRLTVL.

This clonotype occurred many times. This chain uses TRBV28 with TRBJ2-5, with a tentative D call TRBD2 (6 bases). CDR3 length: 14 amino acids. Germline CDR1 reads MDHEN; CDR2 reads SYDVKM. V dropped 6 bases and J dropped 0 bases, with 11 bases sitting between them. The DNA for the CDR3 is TGTGCCAGCAGGCTTAGCGGTTACCAAGAGACCCAGTACTTC. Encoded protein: CASRLSGYQETQYF.

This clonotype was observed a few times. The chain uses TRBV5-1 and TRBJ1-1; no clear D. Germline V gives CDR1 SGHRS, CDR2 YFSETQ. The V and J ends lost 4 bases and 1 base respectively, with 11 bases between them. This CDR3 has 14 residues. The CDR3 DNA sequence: TGCGCCAGCAGCGATCCAAGCCGGAACACTGAAGCTTTCTTT. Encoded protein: CASSDPSRNTEAFF.

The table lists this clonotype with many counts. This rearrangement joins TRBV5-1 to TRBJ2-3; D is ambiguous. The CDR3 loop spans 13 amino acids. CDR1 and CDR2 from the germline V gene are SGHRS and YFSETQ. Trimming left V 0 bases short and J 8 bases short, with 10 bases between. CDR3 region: CASSLAELGTQYF. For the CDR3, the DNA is TGCGCCAGCAGCTTGGCAGAACTTGGTACGCAGTATTTT. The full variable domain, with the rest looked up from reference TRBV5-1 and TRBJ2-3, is KAGVTQTPRYLIKTRGQQVTLSCSPISGHRSVSWYQQTPGQGLQFLFEYFSETQRNKGNFPGRFSGRQFSNSRSEMNVSTLELGDSALYLCASSLAELGTQYFGPGTRLTVL.

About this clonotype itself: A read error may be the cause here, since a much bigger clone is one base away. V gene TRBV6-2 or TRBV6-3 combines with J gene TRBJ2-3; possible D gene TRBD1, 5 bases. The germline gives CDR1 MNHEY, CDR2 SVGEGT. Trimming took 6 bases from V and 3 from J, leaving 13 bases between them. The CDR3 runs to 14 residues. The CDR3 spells CASRWGRSTDTQYF. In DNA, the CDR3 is TGTGCCAGCAGGTGGGGCAGGTCGACAGATACGCAGTATTTT.

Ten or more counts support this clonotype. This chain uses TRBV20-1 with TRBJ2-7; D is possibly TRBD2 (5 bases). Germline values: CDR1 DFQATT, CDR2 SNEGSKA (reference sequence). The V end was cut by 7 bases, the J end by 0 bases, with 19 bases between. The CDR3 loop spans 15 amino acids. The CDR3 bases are TGCAGTGTCCCTCCCCCGGGGATCGTCTCCTACGAGCAGTACTTC. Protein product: CSVPPPGIVSYEQYF.

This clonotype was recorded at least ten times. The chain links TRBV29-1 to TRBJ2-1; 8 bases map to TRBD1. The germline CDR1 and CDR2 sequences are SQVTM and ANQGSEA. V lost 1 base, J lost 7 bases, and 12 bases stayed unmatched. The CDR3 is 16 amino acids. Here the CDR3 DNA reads TGCAGCGTTGAAGGATCGCCGGGACAGGTGATGAATGAGCAGTTCTTC. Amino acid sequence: CSVEGSPGQVMNEQFF.

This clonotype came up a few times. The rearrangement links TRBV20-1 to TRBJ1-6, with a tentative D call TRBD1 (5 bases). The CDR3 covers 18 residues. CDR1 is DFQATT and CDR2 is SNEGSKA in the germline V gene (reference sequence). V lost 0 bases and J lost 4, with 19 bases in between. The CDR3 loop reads CSARDVGAGNFYNSPLHF. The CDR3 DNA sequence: TGCAGTGCTAGAGATGTCGGGGCAGGGAATTTTTATAATTCACCCCTCCACTTT.

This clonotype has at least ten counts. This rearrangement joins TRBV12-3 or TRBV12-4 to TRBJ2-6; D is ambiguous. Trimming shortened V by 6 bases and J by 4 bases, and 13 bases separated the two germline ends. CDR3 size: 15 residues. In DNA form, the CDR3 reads TGTGCCAGCAGGTCGGGTCTCAAGGGGGCCAACGTCCTGACTTTC. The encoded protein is CASRSGLKGANVLTF.

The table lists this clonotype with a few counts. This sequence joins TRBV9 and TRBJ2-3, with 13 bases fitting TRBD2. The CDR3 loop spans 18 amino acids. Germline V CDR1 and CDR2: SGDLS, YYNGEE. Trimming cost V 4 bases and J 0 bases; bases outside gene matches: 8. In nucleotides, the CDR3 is TGTGCCAGCAGCCAATCGGGACTAGCGGGGTCTAGCACAGATACGCAGTATTTT. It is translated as CASSQSGLAGSSTDTQYF.

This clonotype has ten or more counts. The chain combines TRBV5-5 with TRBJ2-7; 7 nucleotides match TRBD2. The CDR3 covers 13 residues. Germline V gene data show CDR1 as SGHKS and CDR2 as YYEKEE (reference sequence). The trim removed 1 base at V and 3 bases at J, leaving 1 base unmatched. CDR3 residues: CASSLREGYEQYF. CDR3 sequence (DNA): TGTGCCAGCAGCTTGAGGGAGGGCTACGAGCAGTACTTC.

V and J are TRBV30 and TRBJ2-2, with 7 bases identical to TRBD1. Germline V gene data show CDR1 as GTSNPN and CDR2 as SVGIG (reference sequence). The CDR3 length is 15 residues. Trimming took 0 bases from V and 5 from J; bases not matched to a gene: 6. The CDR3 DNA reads TGTGCCTGGAGTGTACGACAGGGTTTGACCGGGGAGCTGTTTTTT. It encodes CAWSVRQGLTGELFF.

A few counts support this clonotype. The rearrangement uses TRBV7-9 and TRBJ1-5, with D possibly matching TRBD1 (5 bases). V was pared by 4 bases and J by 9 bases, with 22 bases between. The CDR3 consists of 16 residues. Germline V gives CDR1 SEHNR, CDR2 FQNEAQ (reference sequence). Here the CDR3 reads CASSSGVGWESGPQHF. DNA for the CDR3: TGTGCCAGCAGCTCGGGGGTAGGGTGGGAATCTGGGCCCCAGCATTTT.

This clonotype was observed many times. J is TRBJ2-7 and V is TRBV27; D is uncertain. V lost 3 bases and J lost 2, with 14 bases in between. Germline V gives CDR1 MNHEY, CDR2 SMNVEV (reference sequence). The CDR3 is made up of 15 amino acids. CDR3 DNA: TGTGCCAGCAGTTTGGCTGGAGACTGGGCCTACGAGCAGTACTTC. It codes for CASSLAGDWAYEQYF.

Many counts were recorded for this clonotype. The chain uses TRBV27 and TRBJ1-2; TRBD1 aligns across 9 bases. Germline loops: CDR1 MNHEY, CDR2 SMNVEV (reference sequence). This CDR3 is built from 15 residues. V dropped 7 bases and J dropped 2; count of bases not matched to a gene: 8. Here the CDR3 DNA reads TGTGCCAGCAAAACCGGGGACAGGGCCAACTATGGCTACACCTTC. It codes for CASKTGDRANYGYTF.

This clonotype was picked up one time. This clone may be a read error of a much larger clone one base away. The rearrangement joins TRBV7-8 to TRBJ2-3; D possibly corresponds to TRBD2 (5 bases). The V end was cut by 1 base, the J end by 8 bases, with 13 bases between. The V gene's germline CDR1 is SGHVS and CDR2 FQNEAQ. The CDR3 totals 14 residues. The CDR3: CASSLDSASVTQYF. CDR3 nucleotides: TGTGCCAGCAGCTTAGATAGCGCTTCTGTTACGCAGTATTTT.

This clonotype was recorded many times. The CDR3 sequence: CASSIFHNYEQYF. As DNA, the CDR3 is TGTGCCAGCAGCATTTTTCATAACTACGAGCAGTACTTC. The J gene is TRBJ2-7, the V gene TRBV12-3 or TRBV12-4; D ambiguous. CDR3 size: 13 residues. With 6 bases removed from V and 3 bases from J, the gap between germline ends came to 12 bases.

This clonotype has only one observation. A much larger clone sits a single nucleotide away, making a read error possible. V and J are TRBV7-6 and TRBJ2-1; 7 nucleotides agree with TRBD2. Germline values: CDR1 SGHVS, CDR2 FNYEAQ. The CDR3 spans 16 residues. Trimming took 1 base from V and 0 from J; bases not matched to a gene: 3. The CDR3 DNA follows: TGTGCCAGCAGCTTAGAGGGAGGGCGCTCCTACAATGAGCAGTTCTTC. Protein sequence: CASSLEGGRSYNEQFF.

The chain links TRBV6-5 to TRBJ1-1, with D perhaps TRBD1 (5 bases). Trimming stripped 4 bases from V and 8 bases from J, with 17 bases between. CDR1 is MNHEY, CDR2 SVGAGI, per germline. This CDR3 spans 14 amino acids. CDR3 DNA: TGTGCCAGCAGTTCCGCTATTAACAGGATAGAAGCTTTCTTT. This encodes CASSSAINRIEAFF.

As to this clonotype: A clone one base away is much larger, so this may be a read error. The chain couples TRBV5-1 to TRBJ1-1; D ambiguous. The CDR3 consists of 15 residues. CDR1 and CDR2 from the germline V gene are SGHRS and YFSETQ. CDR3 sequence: CAISLDQGLRAEAFF. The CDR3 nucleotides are TGCGCCATCAGCTTGGATCAAGGCCTGAGGGCTGAAGCTTTCTTT.

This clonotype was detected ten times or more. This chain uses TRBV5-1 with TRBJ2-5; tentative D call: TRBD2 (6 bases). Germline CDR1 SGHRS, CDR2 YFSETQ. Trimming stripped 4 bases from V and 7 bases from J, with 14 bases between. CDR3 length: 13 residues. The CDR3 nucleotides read TGCGCCAGCAGCCCAGGGACTTTTGCGACCCAGTACTTC. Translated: CASSPGTFATQYF.

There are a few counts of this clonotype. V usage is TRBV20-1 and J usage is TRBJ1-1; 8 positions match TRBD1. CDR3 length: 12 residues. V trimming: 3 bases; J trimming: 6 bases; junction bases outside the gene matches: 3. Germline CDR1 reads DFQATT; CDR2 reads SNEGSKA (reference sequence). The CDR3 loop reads CSASGQGAEAFF. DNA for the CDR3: TGCAGTGCTAGTGGACAGGGTGCTGAAGCTTTCTTT.

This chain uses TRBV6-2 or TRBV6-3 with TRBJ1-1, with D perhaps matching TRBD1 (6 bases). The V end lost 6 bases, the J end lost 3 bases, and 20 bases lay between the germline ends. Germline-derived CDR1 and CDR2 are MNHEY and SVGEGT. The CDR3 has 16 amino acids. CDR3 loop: CASRPSVHQGHTEAFF. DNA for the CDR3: TGTGCCAGCAGACCCTCCGTTCACCAGGGGCACACTGAAGCTTTCTTT.

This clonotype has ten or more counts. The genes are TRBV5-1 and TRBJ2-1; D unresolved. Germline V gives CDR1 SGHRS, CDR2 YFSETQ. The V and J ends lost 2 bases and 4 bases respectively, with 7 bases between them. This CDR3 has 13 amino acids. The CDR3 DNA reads TGCGCCAGCAGCTTTCGCGCGTACAATGAGCAGTTCTTC. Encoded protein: CASSFRAYNEQFF.

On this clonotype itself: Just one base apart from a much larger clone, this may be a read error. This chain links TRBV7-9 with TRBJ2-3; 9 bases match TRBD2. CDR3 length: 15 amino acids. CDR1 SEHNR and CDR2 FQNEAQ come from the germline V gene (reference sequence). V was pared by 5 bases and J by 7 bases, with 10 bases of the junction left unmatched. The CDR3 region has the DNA TGTGCCAGCAGCCTCGGGACTAGCTGGAGGAATACGCAGTATTTT. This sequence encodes CASSLGTSWRNTQYF. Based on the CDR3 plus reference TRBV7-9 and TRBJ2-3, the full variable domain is DTGVSQNPRHKITKRGQNVTFRCDPISEHNRLYWYRQTLGQGPEFLTYFQNEAQLEKSRLLSDRFSAERPKGSFSTLEIQRTEQGDSAMYLCASSLGTSWRNTQYFGPGTRLTVL.

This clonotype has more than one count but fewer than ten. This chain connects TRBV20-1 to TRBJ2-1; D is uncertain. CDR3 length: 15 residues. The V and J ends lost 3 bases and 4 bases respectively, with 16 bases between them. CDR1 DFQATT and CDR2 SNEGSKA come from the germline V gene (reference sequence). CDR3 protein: CSARNQLTRYNEQFF. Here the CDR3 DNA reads TGCAGTGCTAGGAACCAACTAACAAGATACAATGAGCAGTTCTTC.

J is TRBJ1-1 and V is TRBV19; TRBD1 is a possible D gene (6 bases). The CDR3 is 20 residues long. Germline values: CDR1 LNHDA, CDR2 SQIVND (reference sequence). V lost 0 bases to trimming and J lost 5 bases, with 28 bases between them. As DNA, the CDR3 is TGTGCCAGTAGTATAGATCAGGTTAACAGGGTCTTCACCATGCCGACTGAAGCTTTCTTT. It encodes CASSIDQVNRVFTMPTEAFF.